The next 10 T cell receptor beta chains were all read from a single sample in a study of identical twins. TCRdb processed the 5' RACE reads anew with MiXCR; each CDR3 protein has one entry. The data show hundreds of thousands of distinct CDR3 sequences, roughly 18% seen once. The sample also formed part of further work on T cells expressing NK-cell markers.

The sequenced material came from PBMCs. These receptors were obtained from a woman aged 18-30 years in good health.

In its sample, this clonotype was seen many times. The chain employs TRBV5-1 and TRBJ1-1; D is unclear. V was pared by 0 bases and J by 0 bases, with 3 bases between. CDR1 SGHRS and CDR2 YFSETQ come from the germline V gene. The CDR3 length is 13 residues. The CDR3: CASSLVVNTEAFF. CDR3 bases: TGCGCCAGCAGCTTGGTGGTGAACACTGAAGCTTTCTTT.

This clonotype was seen many times. The chain carries TRBV29-1 and TRBJ2-6; D gene uncertain. V lost 7 bases and J lost 4, with 11 bases in between. The CDR3 runs 13 residues. The germline V gene encodes CDR1 SQVTM and CDR2 ANQGSEA. The CDR3 region is CSAIRRGANVLTF. CDR3 DNA sequence: TGCAGCGCAATAAGGCGCGGGGCCAACGTCCTGACTTTC.

This clonotype occurred a few times. J is TRBJ2-4 and V is TRBV29-1; 9 positions agree with TRBD2. Germline assignment: CDR1 SQVTM and CDR2 ANQGSEA. Germline trimming cut 4 bases from V and 6 bases from J; bases unmatched to any gene: 4. CDR3 size: 13 residues. CDR3 sequence (DNA): TGCAGCGTTGTCAGAGCGGGGGGAAACATTCAGTACTTC. It specifies CSVVRAGGNIQYF.

The chain combines TRBV9 with TRBJ2-1; the D is unclear. From germline, CDR1 is SGDLS and CDR2 YYNGEE. The CDR3 contains 14 residues. V gave up 3 bases and J gave up 2 bases, with 9 bases separating them. The CDR3 reads CASSAQPTYNEQFF. The CDR3 nucleotides read TGTGCCAGCAGCGCCCAGCCAACCTACAATGAGCAGTTCTTC.

The count of this clonotype is one. The chain combines TRBV24-1 with TRBJ2-3, with no clear D. V lost 6 bases to trimming and J lost 6 bases, with 6 bases between them. Germline V gene sequence: CDR1 KGHDR, CDR2 SFDVKD. CDR3 length: 11 residues. The DNA for the CDR3 is TGTGCCACCAGTTCCCTGGATACGCAGTATTTT. Translating it yields CATSSLDTQYF.

The V and J genes are TRBV7-9 and TRBJ1-2, with no clear D. Germline V gene data show CDR1 as SEHNR and CDR2 as FQNEAQ (reference sequence). V lost 2 bases to trimming and J lost 4 bases, with 23 bases between them. The CDR3 loop spans 18 amino acids. CDR3 loop: CASSLKGPIGSISYGYTF. The CDR3 DNA is TGTGCCAGCAGCTTAAAGGGTCCCATTGGCTCTATAAGCTATGGCTACACCTTC.

This clonotype was seen only a few times. The V call is TRBV15, the J call TRBJ2-1; tentatively, D is TRBD2 (5 bases). The germline V gene has CDR1 LNHNV and CDR2 YYDKDF (reference sequence). V was cut by 3 bases and J by 5 bases, with 14 bases left in between. CDR3 size: 15 residues. In DNA form, the CDR3 reads TGTGCCACCAGCAGGGCGGGCCTCCAAAACAATGAGCAGTTCTTC. Its protein is CATSRAGLQNNEQFF.

This clonotype turned up a few times. J is TRBJ2-1 and V is TRBV7-9; D unclear. Germline-derived CDR1 and CDR2 are SEHNR and FQNEAQ (reference sequence). The CDR3 extends over 15 amino acids. Trimming removed 1 base at V and 8 bases at J, with 15 bases between. In nucleotides, the CDR3 is TGTGCCAGCAGCTTAGGTGGCTATCTGAGTGATGAGCAGTTCTTC. Translating gives CASSLGGYLSDEQFF.

CDR3 sequence reads: CASSFIGGYTF. Here the CDR3 DNA reads TGTGCCAGCAGTTTTATCGGCGGCTACACCTTC. The chain joins TRBV12-3 or TRBV12-4 to TRBJ1-2; D is unresolved. This CDR3 spans 11 amino acids. Trimming cost V 3 bases and J 8 bases, with 7 bases left between them.

This sequence joins TRBV20-1 and TRBJ2-1; tentatively, D is TRBD2 (7 bases). Per germline, CDR1 DFQATT and CDR2 SNEGSKA (reference sequence). The CDR3 loop spans 16 amino acids. Trimming left V 4 bases short and J 15 bases short, with 31 bases between. CDR3 region: CSATGGFRTDLARRFF. The CDR3, as DNA: TGCAGTGCTACGGGGGGTTTCCGGACAGACCTCGCCAGGCGGTTCTTC.